This T cell receptor (beta chain) was sequenced in a study of beta chain features in type 1 diabetes. Isolated RNA was reverse transcribed in full, so expressed TCRB transcripts were sequenced. Profiling relied on immunoSEQ multiplex PCR, and the TCRdb table lists in-frame clones only, not all of them. Among some 360,000 clones listed, about 19% were seen once. From germline, CDR1 is MNHNY and CDR2 SVGAGI (reference sequence). The CDR3 spans 13 residues. The V and J ends lost 7 bases and 6 bases, in that order; junction bases with no gene match: 8. Input material: naive CD4+ T cells from blood. V gene TRBV6-6 combines with J gene TRBJ2-7, with 8 bases that match TRBD2. The sequence came from a woman between 18 and 29 years old in good health. CDR3 bases: TGTGCCAGCAAGGAGGGGCTAGCGGGCGAGCAGTACTTC. Its protein product is CASKEGLAGEQYF.